These 25 T cell receptor beta chains were all obtained from the same sample, sequenced in a study of T-cell reconstitution after alpha-beta-depleted transplantation in children. Unique molecular identifiers tagged the TCRbeta library. In TCRdb, the PCR reads were re-called with MiXCR into one record per CDR3 protein. Of about 980,000 distinct CDR3 sequences in the sample, roughly 29% were seen once. The material sequenced was PBMCs, mostly from graft donor cells, taken 360 days after TCRalphabeta/CD19-depleted stem cell transplant. Receptors were obtained from a boy under two years old who had a stem cell transplant for SCID, so the T cells may come from the graft donor.

The chain is built from TRBV27 and TRBJ2-1, with 11 bases aligning to TRBD2. Losses at the gene ends were 5 bases for V and 7 bases for J; bases not matched to a gene: 10. The germline CDR1 and CDR2 sequences are MNHEY and SMNVEV (reference sequence). This CDR3 region has 16 residues. The CDR3 nucleotides are TGTGCCAGCAGTGACCTCGGTAGCGGGGGGGAAAATGAGCAGTTCTTC. This translates into CASSDLGSGGENEQFF.

This clonotype was found a few times. V gene TRBV4-2 combines with J gene TRBJ2-1; no clear D. This CDR3 has 11 residues. The V gene's germline CDR1 is LGHNA and CDR2 YNFKEQ. Trimming removed 8 bases at V and 7 bases at J, with 9 bases between. In DNA, the CDR3 is TGTGCCAGCGGTGGCCGTAATGAGCAGTTCTTC. Translating gives CASGGRNEQFF.

The J gene is TRBJ1-2, the V gene TRBV12-3 or TRBV12-4, with 10 bases matching TRBD1. The length of the CDR3 is 15 residues. V gave up 4 bases and J gave up 7 bases; unmatched junction bases: 9. Here the CDR3 DNA reads TGTGCCAGCAGTTCGGGCTCGACAGGGGGCGGTGGCTACACCTTC. It is translated as CASSSGSTGGGGYTF.

This rearrangement joins TRBV4-3 to TRBJ1-1, with D uncertain. There are 16 residues in the CDR3. V gave up 0 bases and J gave up 0 bases, with 11 bases separating them. The V gene's germline CDR1 is LGHNA and CDR2 YSLEER. CDR3 sequence: CASSQEDRDMNTEAFF. The CDR3 coding sequence is TGCGCCAGCAGCCAAGAGGACCGTGACATGAACACTGAAGCTTTCTTT.

V gene TRBV29-1 combines with J gene TRBJ1-2, with D possibly being TRBD1 (5 bases). Trimming took 0 bases from V and 1 from J, leaving 12 bases between them. Germline CDR1 reads SQVTM; CDR2 reads ANQGSEA. This CDR3 has 15 amino acids. The CDR3 coding sequence is TGCAGCGTTGAAGATCTCGGGGACGATAACTATGGCTACACCTTC. Residues: CSVEDLGDDNYGYTF. Using reference TRBV29-1 and TRBJ1-2 for the parts outside the CDR3, the full variable domain is SAVISQKPSRDICQRGTSLTIQCQVDSQVTMMFWYRQQPGQSLTLIATANQGSEATYESGFVIDKFPISRPNLTFSTLTVSNMSPEDSSIYLCSVEDLGDDNYGYTFGSGTRLTVV.

This clonotype has just a few counts. The chain has TRBV24-1 and TRBJ2-3, with 9 positions matching TRBD2. Germline CDR1 and CDR2: KGHDR and SFDVKD. Trimming at V came to 8 bases and at J to 2 bases, leaving 4 bases not matched to a gene. This CDR3 spans 14 amino acids. The chain's CDR3 is CATNSGGYTDTQYF. The CDR3 DNA follows: TGTGCCACCAATAGCGGGGGATACACAGATACGCAGTATTTT.

This clonotype was observed many times. This chain links TRBV15 with TRBJ2-7; no clear D. CDR3 length: 13 residues. Germline CDR1 reads LNHNV; CDR2 reads YYDKDF (reference sequence). Trimming left V 0 bases short and J 6 bases short, with 9 bases between. CDR3 bases: TGTGCCACCAGCAGAGATTTCCATCGCGAGCAGTACTTC. This encodes CATSRDFHREQYF.

J is TRBJ2-7 and V is TRBV5-6; D call uncertain. Germline values: CDR1 SGHDT, CDR2 YYEEEE. V lost 2 bases, J lost 5 bases, and 14 bases lay in between. The CDR3 length is 14 residues. The CDR3 loop reads CASSFRSRLHEQYF. The CDR3 DNA reads TGTGCCAGCAGCTTCCGAAGTCGTCTTCACGAGCAGTACTTC.

The gene calls are TRBV19 and TRBJ2-7; 8 bases are a match to TRBD1. The V segment lost 7 bases and the J segment 1 base; nucleotides outside the gene matches: 9. This CDR3 has 15 amino acids. Germline V CDR1 and CDR2: LNHDA, SQIVND (reference sequence). CDR3 DNA sequence: TGTGCCAGTATGGGCTCCACAGGGGGATCCTACGAGCAGTACTTC. It encodes CASMGSTGGSYEQYF.

The rearrangement joins TRBV24-1 to TRBJ1-5; a possible D gene is TRBD1 (5 bases). V lost 3 bases and J 0 bases, leaving 20 bases between the germline ends. The germline V gene has CDR1 KGHDR and CDR2 SFDVKD. The CDR3 contains 19 residues. The chain's CDR3 is CATSDSSAQGLYSNQPQHF. Written as DNA, the CDR3 is TGTGCCACCAGTGATAGTTCCGCGCAGGGCCTTTATAGCAATCAGCCCCAGCATTTT.

This clonotype showed up just a few times. The chain has TRBV4-3 and TRBJ1-2; D is unresolved. Germline CDR1 LGHNA, CDR2 YSLEER. V was cut by 5 bases and J by 1 base, with 14 bases left in between. This CDR3 has 15 residues. The CDR3 loop reads CASSYSLRGNYGYTF. For the CDR3, the DNA is TGCGCCAGCAGCTACTCCCTTCGGGGTAACTATGGCTACACCTTC.

The chain recombines TRBV5-1 with TRBJ1-4; 7 nucleotides agree with TRBD1. The trim removed 3 bases at V and 0 bases at J, leaving 5 bases unmatched. The germline CDR1 and CDR2 sequences are SGHRS and YFSETQ. The CDR3 runs to 16 residues. CDR3 sequence reads: CASSSGTAATNEKLFF. CDR3 bases: TGCGCCAGCAGCTCTGGGACAGCAGCAACTAATGAAAAACTGTTTTTT. Based on the CDR3 plus reference TRBV5-1 and TRBJ1-4, the full variable domain is KAGVTQTPRYLIKTRGQQVTLSCSPISGHRSVSWYQQTPGQGLQFLFEYFSETQRNKGNFPGRFSGRQFSNSRSEMNVSTLELGDSALYLCASSSGTAATNEKLFFGSGTQLSVL.

This clonotype was counted between two and nine times. This sequence joins TRBV4-2 and TRBJ2-7; D gene ambiguous. CDR1 LGHNA and CDR2 YNFKEQ come from the germline V gene. CDR3 length: 18 residues. V was cut by 4 bases and J by 3 bases, with 25 bases left in between. The CDR3 DNA follows: TGTGCCAGCAGCCTGGGTGGTGGTGCCGCCCCCACTTTCTACGAGCAGTACTTC. Translating it yields CASSLGGGAAPTFYEQYF.

This clonotype turned up a few times. The chain links TRBV9 to TRBJ2-3; the D is unclear. V gave up 0 bases and J gave up 1 base, with 15 bases separating them. The CDR3 is 17 amino acids. Germline values: CDR1 SGDLS, CDR2 YYNGEE. Here the CDR3 reads CASSVDGTFYGTDTQYF. The CDR3 DNA is TGTGCCAGCAGCGTAGACGGTACGTTTTATGGCACAGATACGCAGTATTTT.

The chain combines TRBV5-1 with TRBJ2-5, with TRBD2 identical over 13 bases. Germline V gene data show CDR1 as SGHRS and CDR2 as YFSETQ. This CDR3 has 20 residues. J lost 0 bases, V lost 2 bases, and 13 bases had no gene match. CDR3 protein: CASSFGLGLAGAVYQETQYF. CDR3 nucleotide sequence: TGCGCCAGCAGCTTTGGGCTCGGACTAGCGGGGGCTGTGTACCAAGAGACCCAGTACTTC.

The gene calls are TRBV12-3 or TRBV12-4 and TRBJ2-7; TRBD2 aligns across 8 bases. CDR3 length: 14 residues. V lost 4 bases and J lost 6; bases outside the gene matches: 8. This CDR3 is CASSSGLGRGEQYF. The DNA of the CDR3 is TGTGCCAGCAGTTCGGGACTAGGGAGGGGCGAGCAGTACTTC.

This clonotype occurred a few times. CDR3 sequence (DNA): TGTGCCAGCAGTTCCCATAATGGACAGGGGAGCCATCAGCCCCAGCATTTT. This encodes CASSSHNGQGSHQPQHF. This chain uses TRBV27 with TRBJ1-5; 9 bases align to TRBD1. The CDR3 extends over 17 amino acids. CDR1 and CDR2 (germline): MNHEY, SMNVEV (reference sequence). J lost 5 bases, V lost 4 bases, and 12 bases had no gene match.

This clonotype occurred a few times. The gene calls are TRBV15 and TRBJ1-3; D remains unclear. The germline V gene has CDR1 LNHNV and CDR2 YYDKDF (reference sequence). CDR3 length: 15 residues. Trimming shortened V by 0 bases and J by 6 bases, and 12 bases separated the two germline ends. CDR3 sequence: CATSRDKTILNTIYF. CDR3 DNA: TGTGCCACCAGCAGAGATAAAACGATTTTAAACACCATATATTTT.

The chain joins TRBV12-3 or TRBV12-4 to TRBJ2-7; no clear D. Trimming took off 1 base at V and 5 bases at J, with 9 bases between the two ends. The CDR3 loop spans 13 amino acids. CDR3 amino acids: CASSLVPTHEQYF. The CDR3 nucleotides read TGTGCCAGCAGTTTAGTCCCGACCCACGAGCAGTACTTC.

This sequence joins TRBV5-1 and TRBJ1-1, with TRBD1 matching over 8 bases. There are 14 residues in the CDR3. The germline V gene has CDR1 SGHRS and CDR2 YFSETQ. J was trimmed by 7 bases and V by 4 bases; bases with no gene match: 9. This CDR3 is CASSRGTGGGEAFF. In nucleotides, the CDR3 is TGCGCCAGCAGCCGTGGGACAGGCGGGGGTGAAGCTTTCTTT.

The rearrangement uses TRBV20-1 and TRBJ2-7; 7 bases map to TRBD1. The CDR3 has 14 residues. V shed 6 bases, J shed 0 bases, and the junction held 8 bases outside the gene matches. Germline values: CDR1 DFQATT, CDR2 SNEGSKA (reference sequence). CDR3: CSAKRGQSSYEQYF. CDR3 bases: TGCAGTGCAAAAAGGGGACAGTCCTCCTACGAGCAGTACTTC.

The rearrangement links TRBV12-3 or TRBV12-4 to TRBJ2-3; D is possibly TRBD2 (6 bases). This CDR3 has 16 amino acids. The ends were cut back, 6 bases at V and 0 bases at J, with 16 bases in the middle. In nucleotides, the CDR3 is TGTGCCAGCAGCCTCCTAGCGATTACTAGCACAGATACGCAGTATTTT. Translated: CASSLLAITSTDTQYF.

V is TRBV28 and J is TRBJ2-5, with a tentative D call TRBD1 (6 bases). The CDR3 totals 14 residues. The germline gives CDR1 MDHEN, CDR2 SYDVKM. V was cut by 7 bases and J by 3 bases, with 15 bases left in between. The CDR3 loop reads CASTPTGFEETQYF. The CDR3 nucleotides are TGTGCCAGCACACCCACAGGGTTTGAAGAGACCCAGTACTTC.

The table lists this clonotype with a few counts. The chain joins TRBV6-5 to TRBJ1-1, with D unresolved. CDR3 length: 14 residues. CDR1 and CDR2 (germline): MNHEY, SVGAGI. With 2 bases removed from V and 5 bases from J, the gap between germline ends came to 12 bases. The DNA of the CDR3 is TGTGCCAGCAGTTACCCTATGGACGAGACTGAAGCTTTCTTT. It encodes CASSYPMDETEAFF.

The gene calls are TRBV4-1 and TRBJ2-2; 7 nucleotides agree with TRBD1. CDR3 length equals 16 residues. Looked up from germline, CDR1 is MGHRA and CDR2 is YSYEKL. V was pared by 1 base and J by 0 bases, with 2 bases of the junction left unmatched. CDR3: CASSQVGGANTGELFF. Written as DNA, the CDR3 is TGCGCCAGCAGCCAAGTAGGGGGCGCGAACACCGGGGAGCTGTTTTTT.